This passage covers 21 T cell receptor beta chains from one sample sequenced in a study of radiation and T cells in renal cell carcinoma. Treatment indicated: 15 Gy SBRT to primary tumor, nephrectomy 4 weeks later. Sequencing used immunoSEQ multiplex PCR; TCRdb keeps in-frame clones, though not all of them. The sample has about 22,000 clones; about 50% are singletons. Source: tumor tissue, taken from a patient whose treatment included radiotherapy and nephrectomy. All receptors derive from a woman between 50 and 59 years old with renal cell carcinoma.

This chain joins TRBV6-6 and TRBJ1-1, with D uncertain. The CDR3 sequence is 12 residues long. Germline V CDR1 and CDR2: MNHNY, SVGAGI (reference sequence). Trimming shortened V by 4 bases and J by 7 bases, and 10 bases separated the two germline ends. The CDR3 DNA sequence: TGTGCCAGCAGTTCTAGGTTGAATGAAGCTTTCTTT. This gives the protein CASSSRLNEAFF.

The rearrangement links TRBV30 to TRBJ1-2; D gene ambiguous. This CDR3 is built from 12 residues. Germline V gene data show CDR1 as GTSNPN and CDR2 as SVGIG (reference sequence). V shed 2 bases and J shed 6 bases, with 10 bases lying between them. The CDR3 protein is CAWSLTEDGYTF. As DNA, the CDR3 is TGTGCCTGGAGTTTAACAGAGGATGGCTACACCTTC. Filled out from reference TRBV30 and TRBJ1-2, the complete variable domain reads SQTIHQWPATLVQPVGSPLSLECTVEGTSNPNLYWYRQAAGRGLQLLFYSVGIGQISSEVPQNLSASRPQDRQFILSSKKLLLSDSGFYLCAWSLTEDGYTFGSGTRLTVV.

The chain joins TRBV7-9 to TRBJ2-1; 10 bases map to TRBD2. The CDR3 is 16 amino acids. Germline V lookup: CDR1 SEHNR, CDR2 FQNEAQ (reference sequence). The ends lost 0 bases at V and 9 bases at J; junction bases unmatched: 8. CDR3 nucleotide sequence: TGTGCCAGCAGCTTAGCTAGCGGGGGGACGGTTAGTGAGCAGTTCTTC. Amino acid sequence: CASSLASGGTVSEQFF.

This clone has just a few counts. The chain combines TRBV10-3 with TRBJ2-7; D is undetermined. The CDR3 is 13 residues long. The V gene's germline CDR1 is ENHRY and CDR2 SYGVKD. Trimming removed 8 bases from V and 0 bases from J, with 11 bases in between. CDR3 nucleotides: TGTGCCATCGCGGCTTTCCCCTCCTACGAGCAGTACTTC. Translation gives CAIAAFPSYEQYF.

For the CDR3, the DNA is TGTGCCAGCAGCTTTGATAGCGGGCACAATGAGCAGTTCTTC. This translates into CASSFDSGHNEQFF. The V and J genes are TRBV7-6 and TRBJ2-1, with 7 positions matching TRBD2. The V segment lost 3 bases and the J segment 5 bases; nucleotides outside the gene matches: 4. The germline V gene encodes CDR1 SGHVS and CDR2 FNYEAQ. The CDR3 is 14 amino acids.

This chain connects TRBV7-8 to TRBJ1-2, with D possibly TRBD1 on 6 matching bases. V was pared by 1 base and J by 1 base, with 10 bases between. Per the germline V gene, CDR1 is SGHVS and CDR2 is FQNEAQ. The CDR3 totals 15 residues. The CDR3 loop reads CASSLETGFNYGYTF. Here the CDR3 DNA reads TGTGCCAGCAGCTTAGAGACAGGTTTTAACTATGGCTACACCTTC.

This clone was counted between two and nine times. The rearrangement links TRBV6-6 to TRBJ2-5; a weak D match, TRBD1 (6 bases). CDR1 and CDR2 (germline): MNHNY, SVGAGI (reference sequence). Trimming cost V 2 bases and J 5 bases, with 15 bases left between them. CDR3 length equals 15 residues. CDR3 loop: CASSYGPQGLETQYF. CDR3 coding DNA: TGTGCCAGCAGTTACGGTCCACAGGGTTTGGAGACCCAGTACTTC.

The V gene is TRBV2, the J gene TRBJ1-1; D gene uncertain. CDR1 and CDR2 (germline): SNHLY, FYNNEI. V was shortened by 6 bases and J by 0 bases, with 8 bases between the two germline ends. This CDR3 has 13 residues. DNA of the CDR3: TGTGCCAGCAGAGACTTTATGAACACTGAAGCTTTCTTT. Translated: CASRDFMNTEAFF.

This clone was counted a single time. V usage is TRBV6-5 and J usage is TRBJ2-1; no firm D call. Trimming left V 2 bases short and J 7 bases short, with 3 bases between. Per germline, CDR1 MNHEY and CDR2 SVGAGI. The CDR3 totals 11 residues. The CDR3 loop reads CASSYGNEQFF. The CDR3 DNA is TGTGCCAGCAGTTACGGGAATGAGCAGTTCTTC.

The chain employs TRBV6-5 and TRBJ1-2, with 8 nucleotides matching TRBD1. V lost 7 bases to trimming and J lost 6 bases; unmatched junction nucleotides: 10. Germline V gives CDR1 MNHEY, CDR2 SVGAGI. This CDR3 is 14 amino acids long. Written as DNA, the CDR3 is TGTGCCAGCACCCAGGGCAGGGGGCACGATGGCTACACCTTC. Protein: CASTQGRGHDGYTF.

In this sample, this clone turned up a few times. This rearrangement joins TRBV5-5 to TRBJ2-1; the D is unclear. This CDR3 region has 14 residues. The V gene lost 4 bases and the J gene lost 3 bases, with 11 bases spanning the gap. Germline-derived CDR1 and CDR2 are SGHKS and YYEKEE (reference sequence). The CDR3 DNA reads TGTGCCAGCAGCCGCCCCCCGGTCTACAATGAGCAGTTCTTC. It encodes CASSRPPVYNEQFF.

V and J are TRBV5-4 and TRBJ2-7; TRBD2 might be the D (6 bases). V lost 3 bases, J lost 5 bases, and 6 bases lay in between. This CDR3 has 11 amino acids. Germline values: CDR1 SGHNT, CDR2 YYREEE (reference sequence). The CDR3 protein is CASSWGDEQYF. CDR3 nucleotide sequence: TGTGCCAGCAGCTGGGGGGACGAGCAGTACTTC.

A word on this clone: The junction shows a germline mismatch at one end, possibly a read error. The V call is TRBV19, the J call TRBJ2-4; TRBD2 aligns across 8 bases. This CDR3 is 13 amino acids long. Germline assignment: CDR1 LNHDA and CDR2 SQIVND (reference sequence). CDR3 sequence (DNA): TGTGCCAGTAGTATCACCGGGACGGGAGGGGTGCACTTC. It yields the protein CASSITGTGGVHF.

The chain combines TRBV2 with TRBJ1-6, with D uncertain. This CDR3 has 16 amino acids. Germline V lookup: CDR1 SNHLY, CDR2 FYNNEI. Trimming removed 3 bases from V and 9 bases from J, with 18 bases in between. Written as DNA, the CDR3 is TGTGCCAGCAGTGACAGCTATGAGCTGGGCGGTTCACCCCTCCACTTT. It is translated as CASSDSYELGGSPLHF.

The rearrangement links TRBV2 to TRBJ2-7, with 9 bases identical to TRBD1. This CDR3 spans 14 amino acids. Germline lookup yields CDR1 SNHLY and CDR2 FYNNEI. Trimming at V came to 4 bases and at J to 7 bases, leaving 8 bases not matched to a gene. The CDR3 DNA is TGTGCCAGCAGTGCGGGGACAGGGCTTGAAGAGCAGTACTTC. Translating it yields CASSAGTGLEEQYF.

CDR3 sequence (DNA): TGCGCCAGCAGCTTGGCCCCTGATAGACAGGGTGTTGGGCAGTACTTC. Protein sequence: CASSLAPDRQGVGQYF. The chain is built from TRBV5-1 and TRBJ2-7; the match to TRBD1 covers 7 bases. The CDR3 has 16 amino acids. J gave up 9 bases and V 0 bases, and 15 bases lay outside the gene matches. Germline loops: CDR1 SGHRS, CDR2 YFSETQ.

The rearrangement uses TRBV6-1 and TRBJ1-5; D call uncertain. Germline lookup yields CDR1 MNHNS and CDR2 SASEGT. The V and J ends lost 8 bases and 2 bases respectively, with 10 bases between them. This CDR3 is 13 amino acids long. The CDR3 loop is CASDFGGNQPQHF. The CDR3 region has the DNA TGTGCCAGCGACTTTGGGGGCAATCAGCCCCAGCATTTT.

The table lists this clone with a few counts. The V and J genes are TRBV7-9 and TRBJ2-1, with D perhaps being TRBD1 or TRBD2 (5 bases each). Deletions cut 0 bases from V and 0 bases from J, with 9 bases between. The CDR3 runs to 16 residues. The germline CDR1 and CDR2 sequences are SEHNR and FQNEAQ (reference sequence). The CDR3 loop reads CASSLAWGSSYNEQFF. The CDR3 coding sequence is TGTGCCAGCAGCTTAGCGTGGGGGAGCTCCTACAATGAGCAGTTCTTC. The whole variable domain, remainder taken from reference TRBV7-9 and TRBJ2-1, is DTGVSQNPRHKITKRGQNVTFRCDPISEHNRLYWYRQTLGQGPEFLTYFQNEAQLEKSRLLSDRFSAERPKGSFSTLEIQRTEQGDSAMYLCASSLAWGSSYNEQFFGPGTRLTVL.

The rearrangement links TRBV4-3 to TRBJ2-1; a possible D gene is TRBD1 (6 bases). Trimming stripped 6 bases from V and 5 bases from J, with 14 bases between. The germline CDR1 and CDR2 sequences are LGHNA and YSLEER. This CDR3 comprises 14 residues. The CDR3 loop reads CASSPDRPNNEQFF. The CDR3 coding sequence is TGCGCCAGCAGTCCCGACAGGCCAAACAATGAGCAGTTCTTC.

The CDR3 DNA sequence: TGCAGCGTTGTCGGGCAGGGAATTTACGAGCAGTACTTC. This gives the protein CSVVGQGIYEQYF. V gene TRBV29-1 combines with J gene TRBJ2-7, with D maybe TRBD1 (5 bases). The CDR3 has 13 residues. Per the germline V gene, CDR1 is SQVTM and CDR2 is ANQGSEA. With 4 bases removed from V and 4 bases from J, the gap between germline ends came to 14 bases.

Only a few counts were recorded for this clone. The V call is TRBV4-3, the J call TRBJ1-2, with 8 bases that match TRBD1. The CDR3 is 16 residues long. V gave up 0 bases and J gave up 1 base; unmatched junction bases: 4. Germline V gene sequence: CDR1 LGHNA, CDR2 YSLEER. The CDR3 bases are TGCGCCAGCAGCCAAGATCGACAGGGGATTAACTATGGCTACACCTTC. Translated, it gives CASSQDRQGINYGYTF.